These 6 T cell receptor beta chains were all obtained from the same sample, sequenced in a study of human T cells and chemical hapten exposure. From the RACE reads, TCRdb called clonotypes with MiXCR, one entry per CDR3 protein. The table lists about 120,000 distinct CDR3 sequences, 12% of them singletons. Sample time point: patch test 1, 2 weeks after DPC sensitization. As for treatment: therapeutic diphenylcyclopropenone sensitization with weekly scalp DPC. Source: whole blood, taken in connection with sensitization to the hapten diphenylcyclopropenone (DPC). The receptors shown here come from a woman in her fifties or sixties with alopecia areata. Some clones in this sample may be carry-over from other donors' samples.

This clonotype was seen ten or more times. The V gene is TRBV27, the J gene TRBJ2-1, with D possibly TRBD1 on 6 matching bases. V lost 6 bases to trimming and J lost 0 bases, with 9 bases between them. CDR1 and CDR2 (germline): MNHEY, SMNVEV (reference sequence). The CDR3 runs 14 residues. The CDR3 protein is CASRIQGSYNEQFF. The CDR3 DNA reads TGTGCCAGCAGAATACAGGGCTCCTACAATGAGCAGTTCTTC.

This chain links TRBV2 with TRBJ2-4; either TRBD1 or TRBD2 may supply D (5 bases each). The V gene's germline CDR1 is SNHLY and CDR2 FYNNEI. V dropped 6 bases and J dropped 10 bases, with 10 bases sitting between them. CDR3 size: 11 residues. Written as DNA, the CDR3 is TGTGCCAGCAGCGAGGGACCTATTCAGTACTTC. This encodes CASSEGPIQYF.

V gene TRBV6-2 or TRBV6-3 combines with J gene TRBJ2-5; no clear D gene. The germline gives CDR1 MNHEY, CDR2 SVGEGT. V was cut by 2 bases and J by 4 bases, with 8 bases left in between. CDR3 length: 13 residues. The CDR3 coding sequence is TGTGCCAGCAGTTACCCCCAGAGAGAGACCCAGTACTTC. It is translated as CASSYPQRETQYF.

This clonotype was seen a handful of times. The chain has TRBV28 and TRBJ1-2, with a possible D match to TRBD1 (6 bases). Trimming removed 2 bases from V and 6 bases from J, with 19 bases in between. CDR3 length: 16 amino acids. Germline CDR1 is MDHEN and CDR2 is SYDVKM. CDR3 sequence: CASSLTNRVQGDGYTF. The CDR3 bases are TGTGCCAGCAGTTTAACTAATAGGGTACAGGGTGATGGCTACACCTTC.

The table lists this clonotype with a few counts. This chain uses TRBV7-9 with TRBJ2-6; 11 bases map to TRBD2. The CDR3 has 17 amino acids. Losses at the gene ends were 3 bases for V and 3 bases for J; bases not matched to a gene: 4. Germline loops: CDR1 SEHNR, CDR2 FQNEAQ (reference sequence). Here the CDR3 reads CASSLELAGVGANVLTF. DNA for the CDR3: TGTGCCAGCAGCTTGGAACTAGCGGGAGTTGGGGCCAACGTCCTGACTTTC.

V gene TRBV7-2 combines with J gene TRBJ1-1, with D hard to call. CDR3 size: 15 residues. Trimming cost V 3 bases and J 1 base, with 12 bases left between them. Germline values: CDR1 SGHTA, CDR2 FQGNSA. Written as DNA, the CDR3 is TGTGCCAGCAGCTTCGCAGGTTCAGCGAACACTGAAGCTTTCTTT. Its protein is CASSFAGSANTEAFF.